Included here is one TCR beta chain sequence, with context. This record belongs to a study of human thymus T cells. Thymic material originated from resections removed in the course of corrective heart surgery. This table comes from immunoSEQ multiplex PCR, and its TCRdb copy is limited to in-frame clones, with some not included. Here the sample spans some 78,000 clones, 90% to 98% being singletons. Trimming removed 4 bases from V and 10 bases from J; junction bases left unmatched: 13. Germline lookup yields CDR1 LNHDA and CDR2 SQIVND (reference sequence). The CDR3 runs to 15 residues. The sequence was obtained from a boy under two years old with a congenital heart defect but otherwise immunologically healthy. Source material: thymus tissue. V is TRBV19 and J is TRBJ2-1; 7 bases are shared with TRBD1. CDR3 sequence: CASSTGTAQSIEQFF. CDR3 in DNA: TGTGCCAGTAGTACCGGGACAGCCCAGAGCATCGAGCAGTTCTTC.